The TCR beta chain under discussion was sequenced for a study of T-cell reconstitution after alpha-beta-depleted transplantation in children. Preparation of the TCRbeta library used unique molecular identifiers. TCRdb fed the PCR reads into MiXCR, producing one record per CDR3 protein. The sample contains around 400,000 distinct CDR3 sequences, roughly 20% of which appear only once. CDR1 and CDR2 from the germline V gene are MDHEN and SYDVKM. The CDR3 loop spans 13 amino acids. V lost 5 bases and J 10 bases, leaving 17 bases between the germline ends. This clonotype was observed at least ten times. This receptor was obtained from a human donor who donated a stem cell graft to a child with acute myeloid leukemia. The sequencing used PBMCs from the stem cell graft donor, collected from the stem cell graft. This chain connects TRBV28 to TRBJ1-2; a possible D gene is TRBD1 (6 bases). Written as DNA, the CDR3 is TGTGCCAGCAGTCCACCAGGACAGACACTCTACACCTTC. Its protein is CASSPPGQTLYTF.